Shown below are 4 T cell receptor beta chains from a single sample sequenced in a study of beta chain features in type 1 diabetes (dated by TCRdb to 2016 to 2019). Libraries were made using the immunoSEQ multiplex PCR assay. All of the isolated RNA was reverse transcribed with the High Capacity cDNA Reverse Transcription Kit, so expressed TCRB transcripts were sequenced. The table was pulled from immuneACCESS by TCRdb, which kept in-frame rearrangements only. Such tables lose some clones; where checked, under half of the loss comes from unresolved V genes, and the rest has no known cause. This sample comprises nearly 250,000 clones, approximately 70% of them detected only once. About 0.051% of the sample is taken by the ten largest. The specimen was naive CD4+ T cells from blood. Reading the label with the study, this specimen's cell subset or site is: true naive CD4+ T cells. These receptors were obtained from a man aged 25-45 years in good health.

The sample holds a few counts of this clone. The chain links TRBV30 to TRBJ2-1; D not resolved. The V end lost 0 bases, the J end lost 6 bases, and 6 bases lay between the germline ends. CDR3 length equals 12 residues. Germline V gene lookup returns CDR1 GTSNPN and CDR2 SVGIG (reference sequence). CDR3 protein: CAWSVLVNEQFF. The CDR3 DNA reads as TGTGCCTGGAGTGTACTTGTCAATGAGCAGTTCTTC.

The V call is TRBV29-1, the J call TRBJ2-3; D unclear. From germline, CDR1 is SQVTM and CDR2 ANQGSEA. The CDR3 consists of 14 residues. V lost 0 bases, J lost 3 bases, and 10 bases lay in between. CDR3 amino acids: CSVEDAITTDTQYF. CDR3 sequence (DNA): TGCAGCGTTGAAGATGCGATAACTACAGATACGCAGTATTTT.

The V gene is TRBV28, the J gene TRBJ2-4; weak D call: TRBD2 (6 bases). Trimming removed 5 bases from V and 6 bases from J, with 17 bases in between. The CDR3 consists of 15 residues. Germline CDR1 MDHEN, CDR2 SYDVKM. The CDR3 DNA follows: TGTGCCAGCAGTCCGGGACTCCGCGGAGGAAACATTCAGTACTTC. As protein: CASSPGLRGGNIQYF.

The chain carries TRBV2 and TRBJ2-3, with a tentative D call TRBD2 (6 bases). Trimming removed 6 bases at V and 2 bases at J, with 15 bases between. The CDR3 covers 15 residues. Germline-derived CDR1 and CDR2 are SNHLY and FYNNEI. The chain's CDR3 is CASRLARLLTDTQYF. DNA for the CDR3: TGTGCCAGCAGGCTAGCGCGGCTACTCACAGATACGCAGTATTTT.